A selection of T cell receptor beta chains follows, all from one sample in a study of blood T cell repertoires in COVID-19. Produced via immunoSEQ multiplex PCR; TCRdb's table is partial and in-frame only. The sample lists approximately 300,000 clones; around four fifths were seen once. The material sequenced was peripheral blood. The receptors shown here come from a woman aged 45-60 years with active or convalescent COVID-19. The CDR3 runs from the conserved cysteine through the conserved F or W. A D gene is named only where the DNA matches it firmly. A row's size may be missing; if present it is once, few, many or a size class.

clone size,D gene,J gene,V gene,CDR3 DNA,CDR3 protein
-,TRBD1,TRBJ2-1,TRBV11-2,TGTGCCAGCAGCTTAGCATCCTACAGGGGGTCGTCCTACAATGAGCAGTTCTTC,CASSLASYRGSSYNEQFF
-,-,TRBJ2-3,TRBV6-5,TGTGCCAGCAAGGTTCGGGTGCAGGGAGATACGCAGTATTTT,CASKVRVQGDTQYF
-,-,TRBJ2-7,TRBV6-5,TGTGCCAGCAGTTTCAGGGGCGAGCAGTACTTC,CASSFRGEQYF
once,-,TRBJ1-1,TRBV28,TGTGCCAGCAGACCACAGGACACTGAAGCTTTCTTT,CASRPQDTEAFF
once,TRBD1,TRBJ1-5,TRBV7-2,TGTGCCAGCAGCTATCGGACAGGGGATAATCAGCCCCAGCATTTT,CASSYRTGDNQPQHF
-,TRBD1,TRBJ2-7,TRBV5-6,TGTGCCAGCAGCCCACCGACAGGGACCTACGAGCAGTACTTC,CASSPPTGTYEQYF
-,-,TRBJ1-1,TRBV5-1,TGCGCCAGCAGCACGGACTCGAACACTGAAGCTTTCTTT,CASSTDSNTEAFF
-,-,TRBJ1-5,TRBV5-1,TGCGCCAGCAGCCCGGAGGGCCATCAGCCCCAGCATTTT,CASSPEGHQPQHF
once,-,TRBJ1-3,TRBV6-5,TGTGCCAGCAAACAGGTGCGATCTGGAAACACCATATATTTT,CASKQVRSGNTIYF
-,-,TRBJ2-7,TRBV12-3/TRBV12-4,TGTGCCAGCAGTTCCCTTTACGAGCAGTACTTC,CASSSLYEQYF
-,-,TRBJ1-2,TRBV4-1,TGCGCCAGCAGCCAAGATCTTAACGGGGGAACTCTCTATGGCTACACCTTC,CASSQDLNGGTLYGYTF
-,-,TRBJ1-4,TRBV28,TGTGCCAGCAGATTTAGCCTTAATGAAAAACTGTTTTTT,CASRFSLNEKLFF
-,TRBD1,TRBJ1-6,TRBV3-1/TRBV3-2,TGTGCCAGCAGCCAAGGACAGGGTTCGTCACCCCTCCACTTT,CASSQGQGSSPLHF
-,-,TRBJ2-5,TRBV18,TGTGCCAGCTCACCACTCCCACTAGCTCCTGGAGCAGAGACCCAGTACTTC,CASSPLPLAPGAETQYF
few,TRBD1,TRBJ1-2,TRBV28,TGTGCCAGCAGTCTATGGGACAGGGCCTTCTATGGCTACACCTTC,CASSLWDRAFYGYTF
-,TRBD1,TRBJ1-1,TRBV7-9,TGTGCCAGCAGCCTAACAGGGGAGGTAGCTGAAGCTTTCTTT,CASSLTGEVAEAFF
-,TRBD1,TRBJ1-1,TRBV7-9,TGTGCCAGCAGCCCGACGTGGGACAGGGGGCCTGAAGCTTTCTTT,CASSPTWDRGPEAFF
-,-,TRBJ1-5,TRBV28,TGTGCCAGCAGTGACGAGGTGGCTATAAGCCCCCAGCATTTT,CASSDEVAISPQHF